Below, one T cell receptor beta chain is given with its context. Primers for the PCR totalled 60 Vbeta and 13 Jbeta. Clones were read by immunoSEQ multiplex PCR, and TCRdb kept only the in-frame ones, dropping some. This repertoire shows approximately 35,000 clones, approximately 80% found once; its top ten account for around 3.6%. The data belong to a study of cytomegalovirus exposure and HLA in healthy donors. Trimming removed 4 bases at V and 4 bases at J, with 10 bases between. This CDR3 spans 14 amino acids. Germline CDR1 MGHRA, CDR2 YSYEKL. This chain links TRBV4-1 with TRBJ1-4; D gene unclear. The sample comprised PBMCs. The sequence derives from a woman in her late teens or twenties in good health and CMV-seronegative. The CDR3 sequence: CASSLGPLNEKLFF. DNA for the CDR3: TGCGCCAGCAGCCTTGGGCCCCTTAATGAAAAACTGTTTTTT.